This is a list of T cell receptor beta chains from one sample in a study of T-cell reconstitution after alpha-beta-depleted transplantation in children. TCRdb passed the PCR reads through MiXCR, listing each CDR3 protein once. Among some 440,000 distinct CDR3 sequences listed, roughly 17% were seen once. The sample here was PBMCs, mostly from graft donor cells, taken 360 days after TCRalphabeta/CD19-depleted stem cell transplant. The receptors come from a boy younger than two who had a stem cell transplant for Wiskott-Aldrich syndrome, so the T cells may come from the graft donor. The CDR3 runs from the conserved cysteine through the conserved F or W. The D gene is left open where the match is weak. Size tells how often a clone was seen (once, few, many) or the class of an expanded clone, and some rows leave it out.

d_gene	v_gene	abundance	j_gene	CDR3nt	CDR3aa
NA	TRBV20-1	few	TRBJ1-4	TGCAGTGCTAGACAGGGTCGGAGGGAAAAACTGTTTTTT	CSARQGRREKLFF
NA	TRBV29-1	NA	TRBJ1-1	TGCAGCGGAGGCGGGACGTTAACAACTGAAGCTTTCTTT	CSGGGTLTTEAFF
NA	TRBV5-6	NA	TRBJ2-7	TGTGCCAGCAGCTTGGTAGGGAGGAGAAGCGAGCAGTACTTC	CASSLVGRRSEQYF
TRBD1	TRBV10-1	few	TRBJ2-7	TGCGCCAGCAGTGACAGGGGGTCCTACGAGCAGTACTTC	CASSDRGSYEQYF
TRBD1	TRBV7-6	NA	TRBJ2-5	TGTGCCAGCAGCTCCTCCGGGACAGGGTTGGGGGAGACCCAGTACTTC	CASSSSGTGLGETQYF
NA	TRBV5-1	NA	TRBJ2-1	TGCGCCAGCAGCTTGTTTAGCGCCAACTCCTACAATGAGCAGTTCTTC	CASSLFSANSYNEQFF
TRBD1	TRBV3-1	few	TRBJ2-5	TGTGCCAGCAGCCAGACAGGGGCCAAAGAGACCCAGTACTTC	CASSQTGAKETQYF
NA	TRBV29-1	few	TRBJ1-2	TGCAGCGTTGCCCTGACCGACAGTGCTGGCTACACCTTC	CSVALTDSAGYTF
TRBD2	TRBV6-1	NA	TRBJ2-3	TGTGCCAGCAGCTCTAGCGGGAGGGCCGCTGGTACGCAGTATTTT	CASSSSGRAAGTQYF
NA	TRBV12-3/TRBV12-4	NA	TRBJ1-2	TGTGCCACTATTACGATGACACAGCATGGCTACACCTTC	CATITMTQHGYTF
NA	TRBV20-1	few	TRBJ1-2	TGCAGTGCTAGAGATCACAGCTATGGCTACACCTTC	CSARDHSYGYTF
NA	TRBV5-1	NA	TRBJ2-2	TGCGCCAGCAGCTCTGGGGGCACCGGGGAGCTGTTTTTT	CASSSGGTGELFF
TRBD2	TRBV11-2	few	TRBJ2-1	TGTGCCAGCAGCTTACCCTCCGCCTCTAGCGGGAGCCCGAGCTCCTACAATGAGCAGTTCTTC	CASSLPSASSGSPSSYNEQFF
NA	TRBV11-3	NA	TRBJ2-1	TGTGCCAGCAGCTTAGTTGTTGAGCAGTTCTTC	CASSLVVEQFF
NA	TRBV19	NA	TRBJ2-1	TGTGCCAGTAGTGTGACGTTAAATGAGCAGTTCTTC	CASSVTLNEQFF
NA	TRBV6-5	NA	TRBJ1-1	TGTGCCAGCAGTTACTCAGGCAGACCCTCGAACACTGAAGCTTTCTTT	CASSYSGRPSNTEAFF
NA	TRBV6-5	few	TRBJ2-1	TGTGCCAGCAGTTACTCCGTCGTGGGAGTCTACAATGAGCAGTTCTTC	CASSYSVVGVYNEQFF
TRBD2	TRBV12-3/TRBV12-4	few	TRBJ2-5	TGTGCCAGCACGCCGGGACTAGCGGGGGGGCCTGGGGAGACCCAGTACTTC	CASTPGLAGGPGETQYF
TRBD2	TRBV4-2	NA	TRBJ2-5	TGTGCCAGCAGCCAAGGGACTAGCGGGGGCCTAGAGACCCAGTACTTC	CASSQGTSGGLETQYF
NA	TRBV6-5	NA	TRBJ2-5	TGTGCCAGCAGTTACCGGGACAATCAAGAGACCCAGTACTTC	CASSYRDNQETQYF
TRBD1	TRBV27	few	TRBJ2-7	TGTGCCAGCAGAACCACAGGGGAAGACTACGAGCAGTACTTC	CASRTTGEDYEQYF
TRBD2	TRBV30	few	TRBJ2-1	TGTGCCTGGTGGGACTGGCGGGAGGGCCTCACCCGGGGGAATGAGCAGTTCTTC	CAWWDWREGLTRGNEQFF
TRBD2	TRBV20-1	NA	TRBJ2-5	TGCAGTGCTAGGCGAATACTAGCGGGCACCCAAGAGACCCAGTACTTC	CSARRILAGTQETQYF
NA	TRBV15	few	TRBJ2-2	TGTGCCACTAGGAAGGTGTACACCGGGGAGCTGTTTTTT	CATRKVYTGELFF
NA	TRBV15	few	TRBJ2-5	TGTGCCACCAGCAGAGATGTAATGGGGCAGGGAAGGAAGGGGACCCAGTACTTC	CATSRDVMGQGRKGTQYF
TRBD2	TRBV5-1	few	TRBJ2-2	TGCGCCAGCAGCTTGGCCAAACTAGCGGGAGGTGGAACCGGGGAGCTGTTTTTT	CASSLAKLAGGGTGELFF
TRBD2	TRBV7-6	NA	TRBJ2-3	TGTGCCAGCAGCTTACCGGAGGGTCTAGCGGGAAGAACAGATACGCAGTATTTT	CASSLPEGLAGRTDTQYF
TRBD2	TRBV7-2	NA	TRBJ2-3	TGTGCCAGCAGCCCCCGGCCTGGCGGGAGCGTGGGAGATACGCAGTATTTT	CASSPRPGGSVGDTQYF
NA	TRBV27	NA	TRBJ2-5	TGTGCCAGCAGTGCCGCGACAGGCGGGACCCAGTACTTC	CASSAATGGTQYF
NA	TRBV7-9	few	TRBJ2-2	TGTGCCAGCAGCTACGGCAGTTACACCGGGGAGCTGTTTTTT	CASSYGSYTGELFF
NA	TRBV29-1	few	TRBJ1-1	TGCAGCGTTGAGAAGATAGGGGTGAGGACTGAAGCTTTCTTT	CSVEKIGVRTEAFF
NA	TRBV29-1	NA	TRBJ2-3	TGCAGCGTTGTTGCGTGGGATACGCAGTATTTT	CSVVAWDTQYF
TRBD1	TRBV29-1	many	TRBJ2-5	TGCAGCGTCGCCGACAGGGGGCTGGAGACCCAGTACTTC	CSVADRGLETQYF
TRBD1	TRBV6-1	NA	TRBJ2-7	TGTGCCAGCAGTGAAGTGAACAGGGGTTTTCCCGAGCAGTACTTC	CASSEVNRGFPEQYF
NA	TRBV6-1	NA	TRBJ1-6	TGTGCCAGCAGGCTTTTCCGGGACACCCGGTCACCCCTCCACTTT	CASRLFRDTRSPLHF
NA	TRBV20-1	many	TRBJ2-1	TGCAGTTGCAACTGGGGCCAGGGCTACAATGAGCAGTTCTTC	CSCNWGQGYNEQFF
NA	TRBV5-1	few	TRBJ1-1	TGCGCCAGCAGCTTGACGCCCGGGTCGAACACTGAAGCTTTCTTT	CASSLTPGSNTEAFF
TRBD1	TRBV19	NA	TRBJ1-5	TGTGCCAGTAGTCCACCCACGGACAGGTTTGGCGATCAGCCCCAGCATTTT	CASSPPTDRFGDQPQHF
NA	TRBV5-6	few	TRBJ2-7	TGTGCCAGCAGCTTGGAAGGCCTAGCAGTCTACGAGCAGTACTTC	CASSLEGLAVYEQYF
TRBD1	TRBV10-3	few	TRBJ2-5	TGTGCCATCAGCCAGGGACAGGGACGTGTAGAGACCCAGTACTTC	CAISQGQGRVETQYF
TRBD1	TRBV29-1	many	TRBJ2-7	TGCAGCGCTGGGACAGACCTCTACGAGCAGTACTTC	CSAGTDLYEQYF
TRBD2	TRBV19	NA	TRBJ2-2	TGTGCCAGTAGGCCCCTAGCGGACCCTAACACCGGGGAGCTGTTTTTT	CASRPLADPNTGELFF
TRBD1	TRBV6-1	NA	TRBJ2-5	TGTGCCAGCAGCCGTATCCGGGACAGGACGGAGACCCAGTACTTC	CASSRIRDRTETQYF
NA	TRBV7-2	few	TRBJ2-4	TGTGCCAGCAGCTTAGACATTTCAGTAGCCAAAAACATTCAGTACTTC	CASSLDISVAKNIQYF
TRBD2	TRBV7-9	few	TRBJ2-7	TGTGCCAGCAGCCTTCTAGCGGGAGCGGTAAATATGGAGCAGTACTTC	CASSLLAGAVNMEQYF